These 10 T cell receptor beta chains were sequenced from one sample in a study of blood T cell repertoires in COVID-19. Here immunoSEQ multiplex PCR was the method, and the copy in TCRdb shows in-frame clones only, minus some. The repertoire has around 470,000 clones, 90% of them found once; the top ten carry approximately 0.65%. The material sequenced was PBMCs or T cells enriched from blood (not recorded which). Source of these receptors: a man aged 18 to 29 who had recovered from COVID-19.

The chain combines TRBV27 with TRBJ2-7, with D possibly TRBD1 on 5 matching bases. Germline CDR1 reads MNHEY; CDR2 reads SMNVEV (reference sequence). The CDR3 extends over 15 amino acids. With 2 bases removed from V and 1 base from J, the gap between germline ends came to 12 bases. CDR3: CASSLVVGESYEQYF. As DNA, the CDR3 is TGTGCCAGCAGTTTAGTCGTAGGGGAATCCTACGAGCAGTACTTC.

This clone was observed once. The chain carries TRBV18 and TRBJ1-4; D unclear. V lost 0 bases to trimming and J lost 4 bases, with 9 bases between them. Germline CDR1 KGHSH, CDR2 LQKENI. This CDR3 comprises 15 residues. The CDR3 nucleotides read TGTGCCAGCTCACCACCGTCCAGCGTTAATGAAAAACTGTTTTTT. Translating gives CASSPPSSVNEKLFF. The full variable domain, completed using reference TRBV18 and TRBJ1-4, is NAGVMQNPRHLVRRRGQEARLRCSPMKGHSHVYWYRQLPEEGLKFMVYLQKENIIDESGMPKERFSAEFPKEGPSILRIQQVVRGDSAAYFCASSPPSSVNEKLFFGSGTQLSVL.

The CDR3, as DNA: TGTGCCAGCTCACCACCCAGGGGACAGTCGTTAGAGACCCAGTACTTC. Its translation: CASSPPRGQSLETQYF. The J gene is TRBJ2-5, the V gene TRBV18, with 7 nucleotides matching TRBD1. Germline CDR1 is KGHSH and CDR2 is LQKENI. The CDR3 consists of 16 residues. The J segment lost 4 bases and the V segment lost 0 bases, leaving 8 bases of the junction unmatched.

The CDR3 region has the DNA TGTGCCAGCTCACCACGGGGAGGGGGCAATGAGCAGTTCTTC. Its translation is CASSPRGGGNEQFF. This chain links TRBV18 with TRBJ2-1; D might be TRBD2 (7 bases). Germline lookup yields CDR1 KGHSH and CDR2 LQKENI. V dropped 1 base and J dropped 6 bases, with 10 bases sitting between them. The CDR3 has 14 residues.

This clone was seen only once. This sequence joins TRBV12-3 or TRBV12-4 and TRBJ1-5; the D is unclear. This CDR3 spans 13 amino acids. With 6 bases removed from V and 5 bases from J, the gap between germline ends came to 11 bases. CDR3 residues: CASRLRQDQPQHF. Here the CDR3 DNA reads TGTGCCAGCAGATTAAGGCAGGATCAGCCCCAGCATTTT.

This clone was seen a handful of times. The V gene is TRBV19, the J gene TRBJ2-2, with D tentatively TRBD1 (5 bases). Germline values: CDR1 LNHDA, CDR2 SQIVND (reference sequence). Trimming took off 9 bases at V and 4 bases at J, with 15 bases between the two ends. This CDR3 spans 14 amino acids. CDR3 protein: CASQLQGGTGELFF. CDR3 sequence (DNA): TGTGCCAGCCAATTGCAGGGTGGCACCGGGGAGCTGTTTTTT.

This clone appeared once. The V and J genes are TRBV30 and TRBJ1-4; 7 nucleotides match TRBD1. Germline trimming cut 0 bases from V and 8 bases from J; bases unmatched to any gene: 6. The CDR3 runs to 14 residues. Germline values: CDR1 GTSNPN, CDR2 SVGIG (reference sequence). The CDR3 DNA reads as TGTGCCTGGAGTGTAAACAGGGGAGGCGAAAAACTGTTTTTT. Its protein is CAWSVNRGGEKLFF. The variable domain in full, with the rest retrieved from reference TRBV30 and TRBJ1-4, is SQTIHQWPATLVQPVGSPLSLECTVEGTSNPNLYWYRQAAGRGLQLLFYSVGIGQISSEVPQNLSASRPQDRQFILSSKKLLLSDSGFYLCAWSVNRGGEKLFFGSGTQLSVL.

This sequence joins TRBV29-1 and TRBJ2-3, with 7 nucleotides matching TRBD2. V shed 7 bases and J 2 bases; nucleotides not matched to a gene: 6. The CDR3 is 13 amino acids. Germline V gives CDR1 SQVTM, CDR2 ANQGSEA. This CDR3 reads CSADSGATDTQYF. The CDR3 region has the DNA TGCAGCGCCGACAGCGGGGCCACAGATACGCAGTATTTT.

This chain links TRBV9 with TRBJ1-6; no reliable D call. V was clipped by 6 bases and J by 2 bases, with 18 bases between them. The CDR3 runs 17 residues. Per germline, CDR1 SGDLS and CDR2 YYNGEE. The CDR3 region is CASTRQAGDAYNSPLHF. The CDR3 coding sequence is TGTGCCAGCACGCGTCAAGCGGGAGATGCCTATAATTCACCCCTCCACTTT.

The chain uses TRBV2 and TRBJ1-2; D gene ambiguous. V dropped 7 bases and J dropped 4 bases, with 19 bases sitting between them. CDR1 and CDR2 (germline): SNHLY, FYNNEI. The CDR3 runs to 15 residues. The CDR3 reads CASNVGVGLPYGYTF. As DNA, the CDR3 is TGTGCCAGCAATGTTGGAGTCGGACTGCCCTATGGCTACACCTTC.